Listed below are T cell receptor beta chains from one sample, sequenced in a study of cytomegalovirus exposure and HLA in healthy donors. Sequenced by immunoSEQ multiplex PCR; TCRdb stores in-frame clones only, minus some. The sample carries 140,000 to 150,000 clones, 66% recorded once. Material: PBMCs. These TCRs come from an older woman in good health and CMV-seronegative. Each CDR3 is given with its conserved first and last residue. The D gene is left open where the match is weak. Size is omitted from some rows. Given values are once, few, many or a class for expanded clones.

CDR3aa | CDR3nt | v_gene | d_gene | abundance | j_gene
CASSQDQGIYEQYF | TGTGCCAGCAGCCAAGATCAGGGGATCTACGAGCAGTACTTC | TRBV4-2 | . | . | TRBJ2-7
CASSSLAGEETQYF | TGTGCCAGCTCATCTCTAGCGGGAGAGGAGACCCAGTACTTC | TRBV18 | TRBD2 | . | TRBJ2-5
CASNRQGSSTKQYF | TGTGCCAGTAATCGACAGGGGTCTTCTACGAAGCAGTACTTC | TRBV19 | TRBD1 | . | TRBJ2-5
CASSLEAGGVMDEQFF | TGCGCCAGCAGCTTGGAGGCGGGGGGTGTAATGGATGAGCAGTTCTTC | TRBV5-1 | TRBD2 | . | TRBJ2-1
CASSLEGGAGANVLTF | TGTGCCAGCAGTTTAGAGGGAGGAGCTGGGGCCAACGTCCTGACTTTC | TRBV28 | . | few | TRBJ2-6
CASSPTGGQFF | TGTGCCAGCAGCCCGACAGGGGGGCAGTTCTTC | TRBV7-2 | TRBD1 | few | TRBJ2-1
CASSLGLAEIHTQYF | TGTGCCAGCAGTCTCGGACTAGCGGAGATCCATACGCAGTATTTT | TRBV6-5 | TRBD2 | once | TRBJ2-3
CASGNRQGNEKLFF | TGTGCCAGCGGTAACAGACAGGGGAATGAAAAACTGTTTTTT | TRBV6-5 | TRBD1 | . | TRBJ1-4
CASSLLWPAGGEQYF | TGTGCCAGCAGCTTATTGTGGCCAGCGGGGGGCGAGCAGTACTTC | TRBV7-8 | TRBD2 | . | TRBJ2-7
CASSQVTGTGDLNNQPQHF | TGCGCCAGCAGCCAAGTTACCGGGACAGGGGACTTGAACAATCAGCCCCAGCATTTT | TRBV4-1 | TRBD1 | once | TRBJ1-5
CASNPGPPSYEQYF | TGTGCCAGTAATCCAGGGCCCCCCTCCTACGAGCAGTACTTC | TRBV19 | . | few | TRBJ2-7
CASRVLADPNNEQFF | TGCGCCAGCAGAGTTCTAGCGGACCCGAACAATGAGCAGTTCTTC | TRBV5-1 | TRBD2 | . | TRBJ2-1
CASSHLRVAGQDEQFF | TGTGCCAGCAGCCATCTCAGGGTAGCGGGCCAAGATGAGCAGTTCTTC | TRBV11-3 | TRBD2 | . | TRBJ2-1
CASSLGGWELGYTF | TGTGCCAGCAGTCTAGGGGGTTGGGAGTTGGGCTACACCTTC | TRBV28 | . | few | TRBJ1-2
CASSQVPGAGELFF | TGCGCCAGCAGCCAAGTGCCGGGGGCCGGGGAGCTGTTTTTT | TRBV4-1 | . | . | TRBJ2-2
CASSWGGAETQYF | TGCGCCAGCAGCTGGGGGGGTGCAGAGACCCAGTACTTC | TRBV5-1 | TRBD2 | . | TRBJ2-5
CASTSPGIYGYTF | TGTGCCAGCACCTCACCCGGGATCTATGGCTACACCTTC | TRBV11-3 | . | . | TRBJ1-2
CASSTQGVGELFF | TGTGCCAGCAGTACACAGGGGGTAGGGGAGCTGTTTTTT | TRBV6-6 | TRBD1 | . | TRBJ2-2
CASSEPGRGGYTF | TGTGCCAGCAGTGAACCCGGGCGAGGGGGCTACACCTTC | TRBV25-1 | . | . | TRBJ1-2
CASMRGRPGSGANVLTF | TGTGCCAGTATGAGGGGGCGGCCGGGCTCTGGGGCCAACGTCCTGACTTTC | TRBV19 | TRBD1 | few | TRBJ2-6
CASSPPTGGNEKLFF | TGTGCCAGCTCACCACCGACGGGGGGTAATGAAAAACTGTTTTTT | TRBV18 | . | . | TRBJ1-4
CSVRAGVGYNEQFF | TGCAGCGTAAGAGCGGGAGTGGGTTACAATGAGCAGTTCTTC | TRBV29-1 | TRBD2 | . | TRBJ2-1
CASSPTGLIYGYTF | TGTGCCAGCAGTCCTACAGGGCTAATCTATGGCTACACCTTC | TRBV6-5 | . | . | TRBJ1-2
CASSHQTGRETQYF | TGTGCCAGCAGCCACCAGACAGGGAGAGAGACCCAGTACTTC | TRBV5-4 | TRBD1 | once | TRBJ2-5
CASSPSWNTIYF | TGTGCCAGCAGTCCGAGTTGGAACACCATATATTTT | TRBV6-5 | . | . | TRBJ1-3
CASGFPSGGYNEQFF | TGTGCTAGTGGCTTCCCTAGCGGGGGGTACAATGAGCAGTTCTTC | TRBV12-5 | TRBD2 | . | TRBJ2-1
CASSLANGRSTDTQYF | TGCGCCAGCAGCTTGGCCAATGGCAGGAGCACAGATACGCAGTATTTT | TRBV5-1 | . | . | TRBJ2-3
CASTGQGEKLFF | TGTGCCAGCACCGGACAGGGTGAAAAACTGTTTTTT | TRBV6-1 | TRBD1 | . | TRBJ1-4
CASSTTGLDQPQHF | TGTGCCAGTAGTACGACAGGTTTGGATCAGCCCCAGCATTTT | TRBV19 | . | . | TRBJ1-5
CASSVGGQALYEQYF | TGTGCCAGCAGCGTAGGGGGACAGGCATTGTACGAGCAGTACTTC | TRBV9 | TRBD1 | . | TRBJ2-7
CASSYFLGGETQYF | TGTGCCAGCAGTTACTTTTTGGGAGGAGAGACCCAGTACTTC | TRBV6-6 | . | . | TRBJ2-5
CSVGRDRGYEQYF | TGCAGCGTTGGTAGGGACAGAGGCTACGAGCAGTACTTC | TRBV29-1 | TRBD1 | few | TRBJ2-7
CASSPSTGPTFTSSGNTIYF | TGTGCCAGCAGTCCCTCGACAGGGCCAACTTTCACTTCCTCTGGAAACACCATATATTTT | TRBV28 | TRBD1 | once | TRBJ1-3
CAGAGGPADTQYF | TGTGCCGGAGCGGGGGGGCCTGCAGATACGCAGTATTTT | TRBV9 | TRBD2 | . | TRBJ2-3
CASSSHRDRYQETQYF | TGTGCCAGCAGTTCCCACCGGGACAGGTACCAAGAGACCCAGTACTTC | TRBV28 | TRBD1 | . | TRBJ2-5
CASRGKGQGSNQPQHF | TGTGCCAGCAGGGGGAAGGGACAGGGTAGCAATCAGCCCCAGCATTTT | TRBV2 | TRBD1 | . | TRBJ1-5
CASSVSGLAIYEQYF | TGTGCCAGCAGCGTATCTGGACTAGCCATCTACGAGCAGTACTTC | TRBV9 | TRBD2 | . | TRBJ2-7
CASSLKPGQGASTGELFF | TGTGCCAGCTCTTTGAAACCGGGACAGGGGGCGAGCACCGGGGAGCTGTTTTTT | TRBV18 | TRBD1 | once | TRBJ2-2
CASSASGTAAYEQYF | TGTGCCAGCAGTGCCTCCGGGACAGCTGCCTACGAGCAGTACTTC | TRBV27 | TRBD1 | few | TRBJ2-7
CASSLSTGGPPYNEQFF | TGTGCCAGCAGCTTGTCGACAGGGGGCCCTCCCTACAATGAGCAGTTCTTC | TRBV5-6 | TRBD1 | . | TRBJ2-1
CASSLPRGEKLFF | TGTGCCAGCAGCTTACCCAGGGGTGAAAAACTGTTTTTT | TRBV5-6 | . | . | TRBJ1-4
CASSFFGGGTGELFF | TGTGCCAGCAGTTTTTTCGGCGGGGGCACCGGGGAGCTGTTTTTT | TRBV28 | TRBD2 | . | TRBJ2-2
CASSEGDSNQPQHF | TGTGCCAGCAGTGAAGGAGATAGCAATCAGCCCCAGCATTTT | TRBV6-1 | . | few | TRBJ1-5
CAISDPTGVGYNEQFF | TGTGCCATCAGTGACCCGACAGGGGTTGGGTACAATGAGCAGTTCTTC | TRBV10-3 | TRBD1 | . | TRBJ2-1
CASSGLAGYNEQFF | TGTGCCAGTAGCGGACTAGCGGGTTACAATGAGCAGTTCTTC | TRBV19 | TRBD2 | . | TRBJ2-1
CASSLAEASVEQFF | TGTGCCAGCAGCCTAGCTGAGGCTTCAGTTGAGCAGTTCTTC | TRBV4-2 | . | . | TRBJ2-1